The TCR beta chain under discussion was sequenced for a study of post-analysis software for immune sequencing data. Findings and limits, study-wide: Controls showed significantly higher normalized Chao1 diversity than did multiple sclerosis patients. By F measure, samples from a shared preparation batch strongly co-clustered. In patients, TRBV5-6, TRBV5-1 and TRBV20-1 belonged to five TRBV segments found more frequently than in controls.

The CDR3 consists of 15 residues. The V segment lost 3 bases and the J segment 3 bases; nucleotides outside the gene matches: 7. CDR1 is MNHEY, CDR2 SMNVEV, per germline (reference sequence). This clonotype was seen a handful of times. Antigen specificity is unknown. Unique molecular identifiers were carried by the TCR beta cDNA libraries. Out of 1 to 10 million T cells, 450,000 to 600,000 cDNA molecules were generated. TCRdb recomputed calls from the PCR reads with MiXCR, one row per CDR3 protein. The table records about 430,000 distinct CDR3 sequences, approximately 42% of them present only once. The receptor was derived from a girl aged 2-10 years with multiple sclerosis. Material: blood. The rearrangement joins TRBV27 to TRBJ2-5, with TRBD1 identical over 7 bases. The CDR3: CASSFFGTAKETQYF. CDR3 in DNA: TGTGCCAGCAGTTTCTTCGGGACAGCCAAAGAGACCCAGTACTTC.